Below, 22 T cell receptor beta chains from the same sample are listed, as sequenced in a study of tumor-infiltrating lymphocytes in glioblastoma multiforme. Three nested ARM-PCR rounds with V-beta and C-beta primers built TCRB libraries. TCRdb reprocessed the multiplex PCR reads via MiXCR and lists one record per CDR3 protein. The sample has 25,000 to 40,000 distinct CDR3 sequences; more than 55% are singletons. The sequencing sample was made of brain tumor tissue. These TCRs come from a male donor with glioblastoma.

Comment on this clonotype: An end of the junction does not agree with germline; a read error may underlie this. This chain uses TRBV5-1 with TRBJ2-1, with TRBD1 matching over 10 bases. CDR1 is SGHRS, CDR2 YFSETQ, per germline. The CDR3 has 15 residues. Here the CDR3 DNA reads TGCGCCAGTAGCTTGGGGACAGGGGTCTACATTGAGCAGTTCTTC. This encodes CASSLGTGVYIEQFF. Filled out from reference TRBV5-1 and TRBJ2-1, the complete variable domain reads KAGVTQTPRYLIKTRGQQVTLSCSPISGHRSVSWYQQTPGQGLQFLFEYFSETQRNKGNFPGRFSGRQFSNSRSEMNVSTLELGDSALYLCASSLGTGVYIEQFFGPGTRLTVL.

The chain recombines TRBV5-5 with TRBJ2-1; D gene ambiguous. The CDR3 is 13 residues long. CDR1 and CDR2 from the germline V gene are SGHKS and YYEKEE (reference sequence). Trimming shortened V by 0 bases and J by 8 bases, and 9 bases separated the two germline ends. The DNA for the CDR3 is TGTGCCAGCAGCTTGGCCGATTACCATGAGCAGTTCTTC. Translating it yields CASSLADYHEQFF.

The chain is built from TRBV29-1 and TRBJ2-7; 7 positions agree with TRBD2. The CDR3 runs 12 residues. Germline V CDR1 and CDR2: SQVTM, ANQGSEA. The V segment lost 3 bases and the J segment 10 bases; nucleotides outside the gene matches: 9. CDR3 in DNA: TGCAGCGTTGACGCAGGGAGGGTCGAACAGTACTTC. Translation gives CSVDAGRVEQYF.

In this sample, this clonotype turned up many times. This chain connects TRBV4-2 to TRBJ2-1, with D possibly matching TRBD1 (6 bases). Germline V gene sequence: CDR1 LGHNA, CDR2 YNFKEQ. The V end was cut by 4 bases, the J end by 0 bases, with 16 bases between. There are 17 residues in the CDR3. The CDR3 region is CASSRAAGVSSYNEQFF. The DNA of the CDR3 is TGTGCCAGCAGCCGGGCGGCAGGGGTGAGCTCCTACAATGAGCAGTTCTTC.

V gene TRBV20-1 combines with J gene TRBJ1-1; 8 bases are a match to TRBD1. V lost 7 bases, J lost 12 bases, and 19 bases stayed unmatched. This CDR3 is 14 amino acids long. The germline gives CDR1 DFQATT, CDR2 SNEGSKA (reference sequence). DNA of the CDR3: TGCAGTGTCATTCCCAGACAGGGGTCTGATGTAACTTTCTTT. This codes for CSVIPRQGSDVTFF.

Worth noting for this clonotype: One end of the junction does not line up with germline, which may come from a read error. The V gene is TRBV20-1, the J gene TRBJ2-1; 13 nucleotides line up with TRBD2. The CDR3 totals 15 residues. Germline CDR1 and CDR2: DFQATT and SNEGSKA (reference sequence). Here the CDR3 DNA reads TGCATTGCTTTACCACTAGCGGGAGGGTACAATGAGCAGTTCTTC. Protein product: CIALPLAGGYNEQFF.

The chain's CDR3 is CASSFSSIALDEQYF. CDR3 DNA sequence: TGTGCCAGCAGCTTCTCTAGCATAGCGCTAGACGAGCAGTACTTC. This chain links TRBV11-2 with TRBJ2-7; D perhaps matches TRBD2 (5 bases). Trimming cost V 3 bases and J 5 bases, with 17 bases left between them. Germline-derived CDR1 and CDR2 are SGHAT and FQNNGV. The CDR3 totals 15 residues. The complete variable domain, with remaining parts taken from reference TRBV11-2 and TRBJ2-7, reads EAGVAQSPRYKIIEKRQSVAFWCNPISGHATLYWYQQILGQGPKLLIQFQNNGVVDDSQLPKDRFSAERLKGVDSTLKIQPAKLEDSAVYLCASSFSSIALDEQYFGPGTRLTVT.

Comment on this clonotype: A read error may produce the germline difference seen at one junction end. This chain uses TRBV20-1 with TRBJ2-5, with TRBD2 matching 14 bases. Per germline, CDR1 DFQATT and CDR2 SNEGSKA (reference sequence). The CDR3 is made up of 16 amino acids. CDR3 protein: CSARERLAGGQETRYF. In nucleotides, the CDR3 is TGCAGTGCTAGAGAGCGACTAGCGGGAGGGCAAGAGACCCGGTACTTC.

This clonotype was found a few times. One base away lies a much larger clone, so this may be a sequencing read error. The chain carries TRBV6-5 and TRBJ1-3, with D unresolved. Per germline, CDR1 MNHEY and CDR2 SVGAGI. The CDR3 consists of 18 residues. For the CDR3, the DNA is TGTGCCAACAGTTACTCGTCCCTTGGACCGGCGGGGGGAAACACCATATATTTT. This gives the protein CANSYSSLGPAGGNTIYF.

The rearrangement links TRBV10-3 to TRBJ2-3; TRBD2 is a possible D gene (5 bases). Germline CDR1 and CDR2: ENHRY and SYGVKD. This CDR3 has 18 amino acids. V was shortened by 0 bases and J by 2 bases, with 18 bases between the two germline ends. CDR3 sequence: CAISESGVREGLTDTQYF. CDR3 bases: TGTGCCATCAGTGAGTCGGGAGTACGAGAGGGTCTCACAGATACGCAGTATTTT.

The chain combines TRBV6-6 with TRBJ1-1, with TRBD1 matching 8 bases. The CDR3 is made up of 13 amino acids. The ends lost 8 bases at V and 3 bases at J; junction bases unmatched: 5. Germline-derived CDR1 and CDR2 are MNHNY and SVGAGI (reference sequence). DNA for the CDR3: TGTGCCAGCGGGACAGGTCGGGACACTGAAGCTTTCTTT. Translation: CASGTGRDTEAFF.

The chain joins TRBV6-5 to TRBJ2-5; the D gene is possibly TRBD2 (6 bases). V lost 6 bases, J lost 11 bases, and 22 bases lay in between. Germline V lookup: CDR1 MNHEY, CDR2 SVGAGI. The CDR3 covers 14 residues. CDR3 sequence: CASRSRRGPVTQYF. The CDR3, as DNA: TGTGCCAGCAGATCCAGGCGGGGCCCGGTCACTCAGTACTTC.

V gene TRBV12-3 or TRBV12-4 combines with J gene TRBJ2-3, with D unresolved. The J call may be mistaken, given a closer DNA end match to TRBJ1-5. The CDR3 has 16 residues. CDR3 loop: CASTRTSGRATDTQHF. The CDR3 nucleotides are TGTGCCAGCACCAGGACTAGCGGGAGGGCCACAGATACGCAGCATTTT.

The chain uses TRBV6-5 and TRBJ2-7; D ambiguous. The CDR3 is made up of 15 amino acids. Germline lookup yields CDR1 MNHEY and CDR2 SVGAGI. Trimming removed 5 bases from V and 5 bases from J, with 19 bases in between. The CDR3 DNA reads TGTGCCAGCAGTATCTCGATGCATCAGGCCCACGAGCAGTACTTC. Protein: CASSISMHQAHEQYF.

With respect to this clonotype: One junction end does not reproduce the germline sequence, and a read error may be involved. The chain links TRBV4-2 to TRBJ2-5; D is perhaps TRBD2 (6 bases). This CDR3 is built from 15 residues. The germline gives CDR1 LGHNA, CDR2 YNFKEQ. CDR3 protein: CASSQVGYGGETQYF. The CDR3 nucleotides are TGCGCCAGCAGCCAAGTGGGGTACGGGGGAGAGACCCAGTACTTC.

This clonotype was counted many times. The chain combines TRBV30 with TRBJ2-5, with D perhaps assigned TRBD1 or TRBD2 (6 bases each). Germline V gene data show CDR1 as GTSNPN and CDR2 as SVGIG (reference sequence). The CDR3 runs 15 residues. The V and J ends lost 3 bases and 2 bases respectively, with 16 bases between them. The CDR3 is CAWSGGVDSQETQYF. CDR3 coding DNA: TGTGCCTGGAGCGGGGGTGTGGACAGTCAAGAGACCCAGTACTTC.

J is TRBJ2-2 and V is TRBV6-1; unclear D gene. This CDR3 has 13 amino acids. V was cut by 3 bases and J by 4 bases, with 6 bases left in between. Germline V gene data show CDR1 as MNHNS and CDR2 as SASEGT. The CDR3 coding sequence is TGTGCCAGCAGTGAGCGCAGCACCGGGGAGCTGTTTTTT. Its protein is CASSERSTGELFF.

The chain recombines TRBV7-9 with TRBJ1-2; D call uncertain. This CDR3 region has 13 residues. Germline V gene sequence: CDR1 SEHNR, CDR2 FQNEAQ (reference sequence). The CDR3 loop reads CTRSLEGPYGYTF. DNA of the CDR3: TGTACCCGCAGCTTAGAAGGGCCCTATGGCTACACCTTC.

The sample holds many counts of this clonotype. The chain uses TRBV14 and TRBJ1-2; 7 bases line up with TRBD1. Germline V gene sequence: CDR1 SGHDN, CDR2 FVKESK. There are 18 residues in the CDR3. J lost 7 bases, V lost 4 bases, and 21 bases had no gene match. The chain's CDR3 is CASSPNIPRQGPYGGYTF. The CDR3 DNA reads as TGTGCCAGCAGCCCAAACATCCCTCGACAGGGCCCGTACGGTGGCTACACCTTC.

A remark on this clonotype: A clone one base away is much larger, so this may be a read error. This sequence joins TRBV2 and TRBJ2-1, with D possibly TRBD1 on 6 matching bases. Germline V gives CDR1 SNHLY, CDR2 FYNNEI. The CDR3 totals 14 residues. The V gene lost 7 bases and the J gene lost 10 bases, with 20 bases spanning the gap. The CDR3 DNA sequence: TGTGCCAGCAACAGGGCTAGTGGTTCGTGGGAGCAGTTCTTC. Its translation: CASNRASGSWEQFF.

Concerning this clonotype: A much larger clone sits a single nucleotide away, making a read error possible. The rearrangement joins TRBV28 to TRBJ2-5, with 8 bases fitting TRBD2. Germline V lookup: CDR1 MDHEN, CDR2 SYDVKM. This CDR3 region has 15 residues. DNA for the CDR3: TGTGCCAGCAGTTTCGGGGGGGTGAATGCTGAGACCAAGTACTTC. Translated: CASSFGGVNAETKYF.

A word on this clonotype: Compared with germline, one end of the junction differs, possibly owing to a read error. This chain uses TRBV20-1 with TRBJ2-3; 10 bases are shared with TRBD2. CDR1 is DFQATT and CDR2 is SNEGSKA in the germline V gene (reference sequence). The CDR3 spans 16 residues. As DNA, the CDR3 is TGCGGTGCTTCCGCGGCCGGGACTAGCGAAGCAGATACCCAGTATTTT. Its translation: CGASAAGTSEADTQYF.